This T cell receptor beta chain was sequenced during a study of CD8+ T cells in alopecia areata. General study results and limits: Affected scalp, especially in alopecia totalis/universalis, had a higher clonality than normal scalp did.

Extraction and reverse transcription of RNA yielded cDNA as the sequencing template. Profiling relied on immunoSEQ multiplex PCR, and the TCRdb table lists in-frame clones only, not all of them. Found here are 150,000 or so clones, around 86% of them singletons; the top ten hold around 15%. PBMCs, the starting material, were the source of sorted CD4+ and CD8+ T cells. This CDR3 is 13 amino acids long. V was pared by 2 bases and J by 2 bases, with 7 bases between. The germline V gene encodes CDR1 MNHNY and CDR2 SVGAGI (reference sequence). A word on this clone: The target antigen is unknown.

The TCR was taken from a human donor with alopecia areata. The material sequenced was CD8+ T cells sorted from blood, taken at week 0. The genes are TRBV6-6 and TRBJ2-7, with unresolved D. The CDR3 region is CASSYGVTYEQYF. In DNA, the CDR3 is TGTGCCAGCAGTTACGGGGTCACCTACGAGCAGTACTTC.